These T cell receptor beta chains were read from a single sample in a study of CXCR3-negative and CXCR3-positive naive CD8 T cells. With the 5' RACE reads reprocessed, TCRdb shows one record per CDR3 protein and no DNA. The sample table sets out about 89,000 distinct CDR3 sequences. Source material: naive CXCR3+ CD8+ T cells from blood. The receptors derive from a human donor in good health. Some clones in this sample may be carry-over from other donors' samples. CDR3s include the opening cysteine and the closing phenylalanine or tryptophan. Clone size, where shown, is once, few, many, or a class for clones that have expanded.

J,size,V,CDR3
TRBJ2-7,.,TRBV28,CASSRQGPGYEQYF
TRBJ1-1,.,TRBV20-1,CSAKDSPESGTEAFF
TRBJ2-3,.,TRBV5-6,CASSGRPADITDTQYF
TRBJ2-1,.,TRBV27,CASSFGTSGLGQFF
TRBJ2-7,.,TRBV5-1,CASSLSGSSYEQYF
TRBJ2-1,.,TRBV14,CASSQFTGPPYNEQFF
TRBJ2-2,.,TRBV29-1,CSVAGANTGELFF
TRBJ2-7,.,TRBV6-5,CASRPLTSGEEQYF
TRBJ2-1,.,TRBV24-1,CATSDPRRSEQFF
TRBJ2-2,.,TRBV15,CATSRTTSGRATGELFF
TRBJ2-3,.,TRBV12-3/TRBV12-4,CASSFDPRRAGDTQYF
TRBJ2-1,.,TRBV6-2/TRBV6-3,CASSYSRLAGDYNEQFF
TRBJ2-3,.,TRBV28,CASSWARNTDTQYF
TRBJ2-7,.,TRBV4-1,CASRMGTGYNEQYF
TRBJ1-6,.,TRBV5-6,CASSPGTAGSPLHF
TRBJ1-1,.,TRBV18,CASSPTGHLNTEAFF
TRBJ2-7,.,TRBV7-9,CASTANYEQYF
TRBJ2-5,.,TRBV27,CASANSGAGETQYF
TRBJ2-7,.,TRBV7-9,CASSGQGFYEQYF
TRBJ2-7,.,TRBV2,CASSEVGRPSSYEQYF
TRBJ2-7,.,TRBV27,CASSLGGPAYEQYF
TRBJ2-7,medium-sized,TRBV27,CASSPGQGYEQYF
TRBJ2-7,.,TRBV5-5,CASSLGDFSYEQYF
TRBJ2-7,.,TRBV28,CASSKRDRVYEQYF
TRBJ2-2,.,TRBV5-1,CASSLELAGANTGELFF
TRBJ1-1,.,TRBV7-9,CASSPRRDRGGNTEAFF
TRBJ2-1,.,TRBV9,CASGASSGANEQFF
TRBJ2-7,.,TRBV7-8,CASSQAWSSYEQYF
TRBJ2-3,.,TRBV7-3,CASSLRGGSTDTQYF
TRBJ2-1,.,TRBV7-6,CASSLEDSPGSYNEQFF
TRBJ2-5,.,TRBV7-2,CASSSPWETQYF
TRBJ2-5,.,TRBV2,CASSDGLETQYF
TRBJ2-7,.,TRBV20-1,CSANLGTSGGVFYEQYF
TRBJ2-1,.,TRBV6-2/TRBV6-3,CASSRSPVAETNNEQFF
TRBJ2-7,.,TRBV14,CASSHPSGDRAYEQYF
TRBJ2-7,.,TRBV6-1,CASSEAWTQYF
TRBJ2-5,.,TRBV28,CASSLYSGGQGTQYF
TRBJ2-1,.,TRBV6-5,CASSYSLSSYNEQFF
TRBJ2-7,.,TRBV29-1,CSVELGQPMSYEQYF
TRBJ2-1,.,TRBV15,CATSRDPRIEQFF
TRBJ2-2,.,TRBV29-1,CSVGPYSGSDTGELFF
TRBJ1-1,.,TRBV7-9,CASSLLQGINTEAFF
TRBJ2-3,.,TRBV14,CASSLRGGGTDTQYF
TRBJ2-7,.,TRBV7-9,CASSFPDLHPWQYF
TRBJ2-2,.,TRBV28,CASSFWDYTKKGELFF
TRBJ2-5,.,TRBV20-1,CSARDLETSGFQETQYF
TRBJ2-3,.,TRBV7-8,CASSLSSGGPTDTQYF
TRBJ2-1,.,TRBV27,CASGLAGNEQFF
TRBJ2-7,.,TRBV2,CASSDPGQGWYEQYF
TRBJ2-3,.,TRBV18,CASSPLAGDGTDTQYF
TRBJ1-4,.,TRBV28,CASSAQGGTNEKLFF